Below are 12 T cell receptor beta chains sequenced from a single sample in a study of T cell repertoires in cytomegalovirus infection (dated by TCRdb to about 2019). The instrument was an Illumina HiSeq 1500. TCRdb trimmed the raw reads at Q25, called clones with MiXCR and kept productive beta chains. Identical CDR3 proteins give one entry, which carries the most common genes and DNA. The sample table lists roughly 140,000 distinct CDR3 sequences, 20% to 25% of them with a count of one. The ten biggest clones cover approximately 11% of the sample. Sequences were obtained from PBMCs. The receptors shown here come from a human donor in good health (CMV status not recorded). Some clones in this sample may be carry-over from other donors' samples.

This clonotype was found a few times. The chain carries TRBV28 and TRBJ1-1, with 7 bases identical to TRBD1. Per the germline V gene, CDR1 is MDHEN and CDR2 is SYDVKM. This CDR3 spans 15 amino acids. V was clipped by 5 bases and J by 1 base; unmatched bases: 7. Here the CDR3 DNA reads TGTGCCAGCAGTCCCAGGGACAGAAAGAACACTGAAGCTTTCTTT. This translates into CASSPRDRKNTEAFF.

This clonotype was seen a single time. The J gene is TRBJ2-6, the V gene TRBV27, with D possibly being TRBD1 or TRBD2 (6 bases each). The V end was cut by 6 bases, the J end by 12 bases, with 15 bases between. CDR3 length equals 13 residues. CDR1 MNHEY and CDR2 SMNVEV come from the germline V gene (reference sequence). The CDR3 coding sequence is TGTGCCAGCAGCACTCACGGGGGCGGCGTCCTGACTTTC. This encodes CASSTHGGGVLTF.

V usage is TRBV2 and J usage is TRBJ2-1, with D tentatively TRBD1 (7 bases). The V end was cut by 8 bases, the J end by 6 bases, with 20 bases between. This CDR3 has 15 amino acids. Germline V lookup: CDR1 SNHLY, CDR2 FYNNEI. CDR3 DNA: TGTGCCAGCTCGCAGGGGGGTCTAACCGCCAATGAGCAGTTCTTC. This translates into CASSQGGLTANEQFF.

This clonotype has at least ten counts. The chain uses TRBV7-2 and TRBJ2-7, with 8 bases aligning to TRBD1. The CDR3 loop spans 14 amino acids. V shed 4 bases and J 6 bases; nucleotides not matched to a gene: 8. Per the germline V gene, CDR1 is SGHTA and CDR2 is FQGNSA. The CDR3, as DNA: TGTGCCAGCAGCTCAACCCGGACAGGGATCGAGCAGTACTTC. Translated: CASSSTRTGIEQYF. The full variable domain, its missing parts supplied by reference TRBV7-2 and TRBJ2-7, is GAGVSQSPSNKVTEKGKDVELRCDPISGHTALYWYRQSLGQGLEFLIYFQGNSAPDKSGLPSDRFSAERTGGSVSTLTIQRTQQEDSAVYLCASSSTRTGIEQYFGPGTRLTVT.

This clonotype was detected a few times. The chain employs TRBV18 and TRBJ1-2; 7 nucleotides align to TRBD1. Per germline, CDR1 KGHSH and CDR2 LQKENI. Trimming took 6 bases from V and 5 from J; bases not matched to a gene: 15. The CDR3 extends over 16 amino acids. In DNA form, the CDR3 reads TGTGCCAGCTCTCAGATACCGGGACAGTCAGAATATGGCTACACCTTC. This encodes CASSQIPGQSEYGYTF.

This clonotype showed up just a few times. The gene calls are TRBV28 and TRBJ2-7; TRBD1 matches 8 bases. J lost 0 bases, V lost 6 bases, and 7 bases had no gene match. This CDR3 region has 15 residues. Germline V gives CDR1 MDHEN, CDR2 SYDVKM. CDR3 sequence: CASSRQGISSYEQYF. The CDR3 DNA reads as TGTGCCAGCAGCCGACAGGGGATAAGCTCCTACGAGCAGTACTTC.

The table lists this clonotype with many counts. This sequence joins TRBV9 and TRBJ2-1; possibly TRBD2 for D (6 bases). Trimming left V 5 bases short and J 0 bases short, with 9 bases between. CDR1 and CDR2 from the germline V gene are SGDLS and YYNGEE. This CDR3 spans 14 amino acids. CDR3 DNA: TGTGCCAGCAGTGTGGGGGGCTCCTACAATGAGCAGTTCTTC. Protein: CASSVGGSYNEQFF.

In this sample, this clonotype turned up many times. The V call is TRBV7-2, the J call TRBJ2-7; D remains ambiguous. This CDR3 spans 12 amino acids. The germline CDR1 and CDR2 sequences are SGHTA and FQGNSA. V lost 5 bases and J 5 bases, leaving 10 bases between the germline ends. CDR3 DNA: TGTGCCAGCAGCCCGCTCAGGAACGAGCAGTACTTC. It specifies CASSPLRNEQYF.

This clonotype was seen many times. The J gene is TRBJ1-1, the V gene TRBV7-9; D unresolved. This CDR3 is 13 amino acids long. Trimming shortened V by 5 bases and J by 4 bases, and 11 bases separated the two germline ends. Germline V lookup: CDR1 SEHNR, CDR2 FQNEAQ (reference sequence). CDR3 in DNA: TGTGCCAGCAGCGTAACAGCGTCCACTGAAGCTTTCTTT. Its translation: CASSVTASTEAFF.

This clonotype was recorded many times. This chain links TRBV7-8 with TRBJ2-2, with 9 bases identical to TRBD1. Unmatched junction bases numbered 5, after V lost 6 bases and J lost 3 bases. Germline V gene lookup returns CDR1 SGHVS and CDR2 FQNEAQ. The CDR3 spans 15 residues. The CDR3: CASRRTGGDTGELFF. The CDR3 coding sequence is TGTGCCAGCAGACGTACAGGGGGCGACACCGGGGAGCTGTTTTTT.

This chain joins TRBV7-2 and TRBJ1-4, with 7 positions matching TRBD1. The germline V gene has CDR1 SGHTA and CDR2 FQGNSA. The trim removed 5 bases at V and 7 bases at J, leaving 7 bases unmatched. The CDR3 is 14 amino acids. The CDR3 nucleotides read TGTGCCAGCAGCCCGAAGGGGGCTGGTGAAAAACTGTTTTTT. Translation: CASSPKGAGEKLFF. Full variable domain (missing parts from reference TRBV7-2 and TRBJ1-4): GAGVSQSPSNKVTEKGKDVELRCDPISGHTALYWYRQSLGQGLEFLIYFQGNSAPDKSGLPSDRFSAERTGGSVSTLTIQRTQQEDSAVYLCASSPKGAGEKLFFGSGTQLSVL.

This clonotype has only a few counts. The gene calls are TRBV20-1 and TRBJ1-5; the D is unclear. Trimming took 2 bases from V and 7 from J, leaving 15 bases between them. Germline V gene data show CDR1 as DFQATT and CDR2 as SNEGSKA (reference sequence). The CDR3 sequence is 14 residues long. CDR3 sequence (DNA): TGCAGTGCTAGATTACCGGGAAAGAGCCAGCCCCAGCATTTT. This codes for CSARLPGKSQPQHF.